The 7 T cell receptor beta chains given below trace back to one sample, sequenced in a study of T cell clones after liver transplantation. Some clones are missing from TCRdb's copy, which holds only in-frame ones; the method was immunoSEQ multiplex PCR. The sample yields around 20,000 clones, approximately 88% seen once. The sequenced sample was CD8+ T cells from blood, obtained before liver transplant. The receptors were sampled from a human donor who received a liver transplant.

The CDR3 bases are TGTGCCAGCAGCTTTTACGGGTCCTACGAGCAGTACTTC. It codes for CASSFYGSYEQYF. V gene TRBV5-6 combines with J gene TRBJ2-7; D gene uncertain. Germline CDR1 reads SGHDT; CDR2 reads YYEEEE. Trimming cost V 2 bases and J 1 base, with 7 bases left between them. The CDR3 runs to 13 residues.

This sequence joins TRBV19 and TRBJ1-5, with 7 bases fitting TRBD1. The CDR3 is 14 amino acids. Germline assignment: CDR1 LNHDA and CDR2 SQIVND (reference sequence). V lost 6 bases to trimming and J lost 8 bases; unmatched junction nucleotides: 10. CDR3 nucleotide sequence: TGTGCCAGTAGGGCCCAGGGGGTCGGTGAGCCCCAGCATTTT. Protein sequence: CASRAQGVGEPQHF. The whole variable domain, remainder taken from reference TRBV19 and TRBJ1-5, is DGGITQSPKYLFRKEGQNVTLSCEQNLNHDAMYWYRQDPGQGLRLIYYSQIVNDFQKGDIAEGYSVSREKKESFPLTVTSAQKNPTAFYLCASRAQGVGEPQHFGDGTRLSIL.

This clone was counted a single time. The V call is TRBV27, the J call TRBJ2-7; 10 bases line up with TRBD1. The germline gives CDR1 MNHEY, CDR2 SMNVEV (reference sequence). CDR3 length: 13 amino acids. V shed 6 bases, J shed 7 bases, and the junction held 6 bases outside the gene matches. CDR3 amino acids: CASSYGQGGEQYF. The CDR3 DNA reads as TGTGCCAGCAGCTACGGACAGGGGGGAGAGCAGTACTTC.

This chain links TRBV18 with TRBJ2-1, with TRBD2 matching 7 bases. V lost 5 bases to trimming and J lost 9 bases; unmatched junction nucleotides: 1. The CDR3 is 11 residues long. Looked up from germline, CDR1 is KGHSH and CDR2 is LQKENI. The CDR3 loop is CASSAGVEQFF. The CDR3, as DNA: TGTGCCAGCTCAGCGGGAGTTGAGCAGTTCTTC.

J is TRBJ2-7 and V is TRBV28; no reliable D call. The CDR3 runs to 13 residues. V was shortened by 5 bases and J by 3 bases, with 11 bases between the two germline ends. The germline V gene encodes CDR1 MDHEN and CDR2 SYDVKM. The CDR3 is CASSLFPNYEQYF. CDR3 sequence (DNA): TGTGCCAGCAGTCTCTTCCCCAACTACGAGCAGTACTTC.

The rearrangement joins TRBV5-8 to TRBJ2-1; D is possibly TRBD1 (6 bases). Per the germline V gene, CDR1 is SGHTS and CDR2 is YDEGEE. The CDR3 is 15 residues long. V dropped 5 bases and J dropped 4 bases, with 16 bases sitting between them. In nucleotides, the CDR3 is TGTGCCAGCAGATTTACAGGGTTTCATTACAATGAGCAGTTCTTC. Translating it yields CASRFTGFHYNEQFF. Based on the CDR3 plus reference TRBV5-8 and TRBJ2-1, the full variable domain is EAGVTQSPTHLIKTRGQQATLRCSPISGHTSVYWYQQALGLGLQFLLWYDEGEERNRGNFPPRFSGRQFPNYSSELNVNALELEDSALYLCASRFTGFHYNEQFFGPGTRLTVL.

In nucleotides, the CDR3 is TGTGCCAGCACCCTGACTGTTGGGACAGGGGCCGAAAAACTGTTTTTT. This codes for CASTLTVGTGAEKLFF. The chain is built from TRBV7-9 and TRBJ1-4; TRBD1 aligns across 10 bases. This CDR3 is 16 amino acids long. After removal of 7 bases from V and 8 bases from J, the junction contained 13 bases not matched to a gene. Germline CDR1 reads SEHNR; CDR2 reads FQNEAQ (reference sequence).